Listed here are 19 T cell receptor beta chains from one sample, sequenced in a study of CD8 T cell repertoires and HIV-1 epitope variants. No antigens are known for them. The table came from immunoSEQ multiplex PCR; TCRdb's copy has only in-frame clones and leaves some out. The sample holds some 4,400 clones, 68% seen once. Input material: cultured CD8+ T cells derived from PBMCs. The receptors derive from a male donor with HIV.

CDR3 nucleotide sequence: TGTGCCAGCAGCCCGGGGGGGGGCGAGCAGTACTTC. It specifies CASSPGGGEQYF. This sequence joins TRBV6-5 and TRBJ2-7; 8 nucleotides align to TRBD2. V dropped 6 bases and J dropped 6; count of bases not matched to a gene: 4. The CDR3 is made up of 12 amino acids. The V gene's germline CDR1 is MNHEY and CDR2 SVGAGI.

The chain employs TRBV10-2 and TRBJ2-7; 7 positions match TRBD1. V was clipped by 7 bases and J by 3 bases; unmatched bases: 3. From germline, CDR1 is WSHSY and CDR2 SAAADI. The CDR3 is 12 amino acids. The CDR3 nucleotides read TGCGCCAGCATAGGACAGGACTACGAGCAGTACTTC. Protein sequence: CASIGQDYEQYF.

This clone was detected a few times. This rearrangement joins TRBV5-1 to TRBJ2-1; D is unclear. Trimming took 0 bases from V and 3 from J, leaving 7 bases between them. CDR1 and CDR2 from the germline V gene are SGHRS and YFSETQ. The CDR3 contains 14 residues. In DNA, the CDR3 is TGCGCCAGCAGCTTGGGGGAAGTCTACAATGAGCAGTTCTTC. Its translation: CASSLGEVYNEQFF.

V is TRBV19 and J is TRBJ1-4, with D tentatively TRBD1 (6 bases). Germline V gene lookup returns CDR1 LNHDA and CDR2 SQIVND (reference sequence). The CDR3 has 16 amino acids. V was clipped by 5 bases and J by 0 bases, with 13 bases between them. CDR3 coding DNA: TGTGCCAGTAGTTTATTAGGGGGTGCAACTAATGAAAAACTGTTTTTT. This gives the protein CASSLLGGATNEKLFF.

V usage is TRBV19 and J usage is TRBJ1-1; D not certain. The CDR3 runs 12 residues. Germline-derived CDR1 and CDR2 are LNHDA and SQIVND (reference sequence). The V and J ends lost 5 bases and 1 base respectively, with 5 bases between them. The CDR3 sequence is CASSPGNTEAFF. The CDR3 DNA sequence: TGTGCCAGTAGTCCGGGGAACACTGAAGCTTTCTTT.

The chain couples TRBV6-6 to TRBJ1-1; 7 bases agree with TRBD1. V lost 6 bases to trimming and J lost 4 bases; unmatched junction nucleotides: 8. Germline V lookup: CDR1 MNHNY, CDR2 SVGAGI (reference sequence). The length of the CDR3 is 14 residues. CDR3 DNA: TGTGCCAGCAGCCCAGGGGGTTTGGGCACTGAAGCTTTCTTT. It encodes CASSPGGLGTEAFF.

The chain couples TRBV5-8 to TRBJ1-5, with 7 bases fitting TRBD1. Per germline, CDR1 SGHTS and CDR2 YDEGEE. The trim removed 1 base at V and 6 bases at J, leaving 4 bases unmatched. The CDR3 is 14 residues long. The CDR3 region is CASSLRGGSQPQHF. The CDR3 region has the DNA TGTGCCAGCAGCTTGAGAGGGGGCTCTCAGCCCCAGCATTTT. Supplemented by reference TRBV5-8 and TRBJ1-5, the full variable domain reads EAGVTQSPTHLIKTRGQQATLRCSPISGHTSVYWYQQALGLGLQFLLWYDEGEERNRGNFPPRFSGRQFPNYSSELNVNALELEDSALYLCASSLRGGSQPQHFGDGTRLSIL.

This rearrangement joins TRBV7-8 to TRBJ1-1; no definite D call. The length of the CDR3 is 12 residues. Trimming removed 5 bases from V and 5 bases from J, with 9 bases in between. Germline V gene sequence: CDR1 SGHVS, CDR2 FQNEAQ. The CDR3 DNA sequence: TGTGCCAGCAGCCCTCAGGTGACTGAAGCTTTCTTT. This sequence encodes CASSPQVTEAFF.

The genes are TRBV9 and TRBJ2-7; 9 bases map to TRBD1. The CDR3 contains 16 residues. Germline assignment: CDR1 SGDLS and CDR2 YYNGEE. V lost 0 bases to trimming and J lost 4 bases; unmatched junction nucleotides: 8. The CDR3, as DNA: TGTGCCAGCAGCGTAGCACCGGGACAGGGTATATACGAGCAGTACTTC. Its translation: CASSVAPGQGIYEQYF.

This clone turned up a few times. The CDR3 spells CASSLRAGEQYF. Here the CDR3 DNA reads TGTGCCAGCAGCTTACGAGCGGGCGAGCAGTACTTC. The chain carries TRBV7-6 and TRBJ2-7; the D gene is possibly TRBD2 (6 bases). The germline V gene encodes CDR1 SGHVS and CDR2 FNYEAQ. With 2 bases removed from V and 6 bases from J, the gap between germline ends came to 8 bases. This CDR3 has 12 residues.

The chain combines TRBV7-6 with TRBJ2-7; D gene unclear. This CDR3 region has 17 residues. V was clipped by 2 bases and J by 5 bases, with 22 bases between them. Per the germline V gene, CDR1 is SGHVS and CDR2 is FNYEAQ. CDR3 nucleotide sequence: TGTGCCAGCAGCTTAATGACCGGTCGCCCCTCTCGGGACGAGCAGTACTTC. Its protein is CASSLMTGRPSRDEQYF.

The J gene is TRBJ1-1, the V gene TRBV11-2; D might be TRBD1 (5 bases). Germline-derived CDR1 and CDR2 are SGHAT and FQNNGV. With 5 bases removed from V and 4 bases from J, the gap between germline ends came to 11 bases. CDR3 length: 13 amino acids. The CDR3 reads CASSAGGATEAFF. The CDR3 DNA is TGTGCCAGCAGCGCGGGGGGAGCCACTGAAGCTTTCTTT.

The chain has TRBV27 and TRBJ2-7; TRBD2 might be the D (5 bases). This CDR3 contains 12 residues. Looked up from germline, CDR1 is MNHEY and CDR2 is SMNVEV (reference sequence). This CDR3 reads CATRGNSYEQYF. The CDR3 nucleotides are TGTGCAACTAGAGGTAACTCCTACGAGCAGTACTTC.

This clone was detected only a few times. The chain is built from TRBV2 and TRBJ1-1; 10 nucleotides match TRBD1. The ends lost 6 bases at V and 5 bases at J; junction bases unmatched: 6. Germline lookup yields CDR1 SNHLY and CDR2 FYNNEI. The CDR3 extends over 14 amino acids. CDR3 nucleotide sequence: TGTGCCAGCAGAAAGGACAGGGGGGGGACTGAAGCTTTCTTT. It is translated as CASRKDRGGTEAFF.

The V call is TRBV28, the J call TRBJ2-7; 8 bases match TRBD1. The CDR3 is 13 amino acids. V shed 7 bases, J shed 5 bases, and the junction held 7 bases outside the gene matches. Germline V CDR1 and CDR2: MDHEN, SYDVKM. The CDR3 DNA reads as TGTGCCAGCAAGGACAGGGTAATCAACGAGCAGTACTTC. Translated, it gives CASKDRVINEQYF.

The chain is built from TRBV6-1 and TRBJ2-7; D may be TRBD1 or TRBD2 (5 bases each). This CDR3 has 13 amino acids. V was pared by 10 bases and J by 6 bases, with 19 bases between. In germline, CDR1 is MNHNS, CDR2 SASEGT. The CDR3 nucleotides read TGTGCCAACTCGGGGCTAGCTGAGGGCGAGCAGTACTTC. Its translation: CANSGLAEGEQYF.

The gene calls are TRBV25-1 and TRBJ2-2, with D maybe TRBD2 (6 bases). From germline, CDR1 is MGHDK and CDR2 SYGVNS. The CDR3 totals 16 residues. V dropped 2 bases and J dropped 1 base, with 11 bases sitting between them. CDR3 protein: CASSEVGLQNTGELFF. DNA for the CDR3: TGTGCCAGCAGTGAAGTGGGACTGCAGAACACCGGGGAGCTGTTTTTT.

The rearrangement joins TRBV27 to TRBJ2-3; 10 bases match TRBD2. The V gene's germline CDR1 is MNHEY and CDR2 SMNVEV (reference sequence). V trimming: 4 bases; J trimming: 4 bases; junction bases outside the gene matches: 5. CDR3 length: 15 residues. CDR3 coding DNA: TGTGCCAGCAGTTACAGCGGGGGGGCAGCAGATACGCAGTATTTT. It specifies CASSYSGGAADTQYF.

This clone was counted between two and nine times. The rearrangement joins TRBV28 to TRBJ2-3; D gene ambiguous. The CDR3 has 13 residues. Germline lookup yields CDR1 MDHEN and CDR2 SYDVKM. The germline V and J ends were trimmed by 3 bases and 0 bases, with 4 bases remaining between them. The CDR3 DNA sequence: TGTGCCAGCAGTTTGCTCAGCACAGATACGCAGTATTTT. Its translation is CASSLLSTDTQYF. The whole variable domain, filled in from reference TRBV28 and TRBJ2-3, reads DVKVTQSSRYLVKRTGEKVFLECVQDMDHENMFWYRQDPGLGLRLIYFSYDVKMKEKGDIPEGYSVSREKKERFSLILESASTNQTSMYLCASSLLSTDTQYFGPGTRLTVL.